This T cell receptor beta chain was recorded in a study of graft-versus-host responses after intestinal transplantation. Study overall: Transplant recipients had multivisceral, liver-intestinal, or isolated intestinal grafts. Findings and limits, study-wide: Patients who carried graft-donor T cell macrochimerism also had high graft-versus-host to host-versus-graft clonal ratios in their allografts. Declines in HvG clones occurring early post-transplant were associated with peak circulating GvH clone levels. GvH clones occurred in recipient marrow; some first appeared in ileum or blood.

The data were produced by immunoSEQ multiplex PCR, yet TCRdb's version contains in-frame clones alone and is incomplete. The sample comprises 22,000 or so clones, roughly 79% of which are singletons, and roughly 3% rests with the top ten. Graft tissue was processed to release intraepithelial and lamina propria lymphocytes. For this clone: The antigen is not known.

This TCR was sampled from a human patient who received an intestinal transplant, so some T cells may come from the graft donor. The sample here was ileum tissue, taken 12 days after intestinal transplant.

The CDR3 sequence: CAISESTQGLNTEAFF. The CDR3 DNA follows: TGTGCCATCAGTGAGTCGACTCAGGGTTTGAACACTGAAGCTTTCTTT. The chain is built from TRBV10-3 and TRBJ1-1; TRBD1 might be the D (5 bases). V was shortened by 0 bases and J by 0 bases, with 11 bases between the two germline ends. The CDR3 spans 16 residues. From germline, CDR1 is ENHRY and CDR2 SYGVKD.